The rows below give T cell receptor beta chains drawn from one sample of a study of CD8 T cells in ankylosing spondylitis. TCRdb passed the 5' RACE reads through MiXCR, listing each CDR3 protein once. The sample lists hundreds of thousands of distinct CDR3 sequences; about a sixth were seen once. The specimen was blood, either unsorted or a sorted T cell fraction (not recorded which). These receptors originate from a male donor with ankylosing spondylitis. CDR3s include the opening cysteine and the closing phenylalanine or tryptophan. A D gene is named only where the DNA matches it firmly. Size is stated for part of the rows, as once, few or many counts, or as a class when the clone is expanded.

j_call v_call d_call clone_size cdr3_nt cdr3_aa
TRBJ2-2 TRBV24-1 TRBD1 . TGTGCCACCAGTGATGTCCGACAGGGTAACACCGGGGAGCTGTTTTTT CATSDVRQGNTGELFF
TRBJ1-1 TRBV20-1 TRBD1 many TGCAGTGCTCCGACAGGGTTAGGTACTGAAGCTTTCTTT CSAPTGLGTEAFF
TRBJ1-4 TRBV7-2 TRBD1 many TGTGCCAGCAGCTTAGAGACAGGGGGGGAAGAAAAACTGTTTTTT CASSLETGGEEKLFF
TRBJ1-1 TRBV30 TRBD1 few TGTGCCCGCCGGGGACAGGGATCCACTGAAGCTTTCTTT CARRGQGSTEAFF
TRBJ1-6 TRBV9 . . TGTGCCAGCAGCCCCGACCTTCCGGAGCTAAATTCACCCCTCCACTTT CASSPDLPELNSPLHF
TRBJ2-1 TRBV29-1 . many TGCAGCGTTCCCCCTGGGGGCGGGAGCGTCCATGAGCAGTTCTTC CSVPPGGGSVHEQFF
TRBJ1-2 TRBV12-3/TRBV12-4 TRBD1 few TGTGCCAGCAGTTTGGGGGACAGCTCTCGTGGCTACACCTTC CASSLGDSSRGYTF
TRBJ2-7 TRBV5-4 TRBD1 . TGTGCCAGCAGTGAGGGGGCGATTACCTACGAGCAGTACTTC CASSEGAITYEQYF
TRBJ2-6 TRBV29-1 . . TGCAGCGTGGACGAGGGATCCCTTTCTGGGGCCAACGTCCTGACTTTC CSVDEGSLSGANVLTF
TRBJ2-5 TRBV24-1 . few TGTGCCACCAGTGGGGATCTTGGGACCCAGTACTTC CATSGDLGTQYF
TRBJ1-2 TRBV4-3 . many TGCGCCAGCAGCCAGGAAGTAGGCTATGGCTACACCTTC CASSQEVGYGYTF
TRBJ2-5 TRBV7-3 . . TGTGCCAGCAGCTTTTTCAGGGAAGAGACCCAGTACTTC CASSFFREETQYF
TRBJ2-1 TRBV9 TRBD2 many TGTGCCAGCAGCGAGGGAGGGGAGGAGTACAATGAGCAGTTCTTC CASSEGGEEYNEQFF
TRBJ2-7 TRBV12-3/TRBV12-4 TRBD2 . TGTGCCAGCAGTTGGGGGACTCAGCGGGGGACCTACGAGCAGTACTTC CASSWGTQRGTYEQYF
TRBJ1-5 TRBV7-3 . few TGTGCCAGCAGCCAGGAGGGAGGGAGCAATCAGCCCCAGCATTTT CASSQEGGSNQPQHF
TRBJ2-3 TRBV5-1 . many TGTGCCAGCAGTTTGCGGGGCACAGATACGCAGTATTTT CASSLRGTDTQYF
TRBJ2-7 TRBV25-1 TRBD1 . TGTGCCAGCAGACGGACAGGGGGAGTAGGCGAGCAGTACTTC CASRRTGGVGEQYF
TRBJ1-4 TRBV5-1 TRBD1 few TGCGCCAGCAGTCTAAGGGGGCGCGAAAAACTGTTTTTT CASSLRGREKLFF
TRBJ2-7 TRBV6-2/TRBV6-3 . . TGTGCCAGCAGTTACTCTGGGGTAAGCTCCTACGAGCAGTACTTC CASSYSGVSSYEQYF
TRBJ2-7 TRBV21-1 . . TGTGCCAGCAGCAAATTAATCAGACGGGGTAAGCAGTCCGAGCAGTACTTC CASSKLIRRGKQSEQYF
TRBJ1-4 TRBV7-9 . . TGTGCCAGCAGCTTACAGGCGGGTGGAGATGAAAAACTGTTTTTT CASSLQAGGDEKLFF